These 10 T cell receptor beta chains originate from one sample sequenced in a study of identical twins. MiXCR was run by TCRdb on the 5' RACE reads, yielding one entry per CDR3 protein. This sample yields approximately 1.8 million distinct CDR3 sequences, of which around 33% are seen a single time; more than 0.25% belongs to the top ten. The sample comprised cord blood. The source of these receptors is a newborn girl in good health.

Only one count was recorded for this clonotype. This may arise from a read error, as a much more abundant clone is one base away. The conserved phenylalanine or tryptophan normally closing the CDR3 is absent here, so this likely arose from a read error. The CDR3 nucleotides read TGCGCCAGCAAGATCTCTAGCGGACCGACCTACGAGCAGTACTTA. It translates to CASKISSGPTYEQYL. The chain carries TRBV5-1 and TRBJ2-4; 7 bases fit TRBD2. The J call is in doubt because the DNA end fits TRBJ2-7 better. The CDR3 has 15 amino acids. Per the germline V gene, CDR1 is SGHRS and CDR2 is YFSETQ.

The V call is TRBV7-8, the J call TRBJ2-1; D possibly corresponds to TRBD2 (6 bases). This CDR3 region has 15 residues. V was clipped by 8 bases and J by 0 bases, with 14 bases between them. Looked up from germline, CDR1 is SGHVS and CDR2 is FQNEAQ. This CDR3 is CASLLGGPSYNEQFF. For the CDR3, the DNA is TGTGCCAGCCTCCTCGGAGGGCCCTCCTACAATGAGCAGTTCTTC.

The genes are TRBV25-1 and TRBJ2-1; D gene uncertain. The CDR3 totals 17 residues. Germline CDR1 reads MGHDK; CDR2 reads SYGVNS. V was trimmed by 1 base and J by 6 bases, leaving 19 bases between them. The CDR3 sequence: CASSELWAGAGGNEQFF. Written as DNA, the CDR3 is TGTGCCAGCAGTGAATTATGGGCCGGTGCAGGTGGCAATGAGCAGTTCTTC.

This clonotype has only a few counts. CDR3 protein: CASSLCQIMNTEAFF. Written as DNA, the CDR3 is TGTGCCAGCAGTTTATGCCAGATTATGAACACTGAAGCTTTCTTT. The chain links TRBV28 to TRBJ1-1; D unresolved. Trimming took 0 bases from V and 0 from J, leaving 8 bases between them. CDR1 is MDHEN, CDR2 SYDVKM, per germline. The CDR3 contains 15 residues.

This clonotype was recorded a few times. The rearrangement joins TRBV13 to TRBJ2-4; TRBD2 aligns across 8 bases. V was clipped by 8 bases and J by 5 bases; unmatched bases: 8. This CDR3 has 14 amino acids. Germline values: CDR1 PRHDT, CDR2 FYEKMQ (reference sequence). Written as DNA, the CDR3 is TGTGCCAGCCGATACGGGGGGGTAGAAAACATTCAGTACTTC. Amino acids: CASRYGGVENIQYF.

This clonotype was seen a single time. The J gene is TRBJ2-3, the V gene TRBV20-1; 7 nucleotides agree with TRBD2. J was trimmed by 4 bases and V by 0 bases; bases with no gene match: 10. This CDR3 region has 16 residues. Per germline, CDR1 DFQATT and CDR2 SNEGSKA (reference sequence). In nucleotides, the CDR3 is TGCAGTGCTAGAGATTCGGGAGCGGGGCTAGCAGATACGCAGTATTTT. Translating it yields CSARDSGAGLADTQYF.

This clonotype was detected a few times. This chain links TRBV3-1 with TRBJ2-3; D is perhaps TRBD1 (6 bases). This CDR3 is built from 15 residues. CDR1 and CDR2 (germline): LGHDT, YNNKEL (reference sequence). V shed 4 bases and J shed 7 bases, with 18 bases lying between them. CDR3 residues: CASSRLRQERNTQYF. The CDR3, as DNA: TGTGCCAGCAGCCGCCTTCGACAGGAGAGGAATACGCAGTATTTT.

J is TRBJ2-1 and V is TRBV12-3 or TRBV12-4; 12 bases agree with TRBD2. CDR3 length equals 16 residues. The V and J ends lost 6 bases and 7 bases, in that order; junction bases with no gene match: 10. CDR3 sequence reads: CASRSWTSGMGNEQFF. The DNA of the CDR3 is TGTGCCAGCAGATCCTGGACTAGCGGGATGGGTAATGAGCAGTTCTTC.

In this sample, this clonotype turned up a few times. CDR3 nucleotides: TGTGCCAGCAGTTACGCGCCTAGCGGGAGCACAGATACGCAGTATTTT. Translation: CASSYAPSGSTDTQYF. V usage is TRBV6-6 and J usage is TRBJ2-3; 8 bases match TRBD2. CDR3 length: 16 residues. J lost 0 bases, V lost 2 bases, and 4 bases had no gene match. Germline loops: CDR1 MNHNY, CDR2 SVGAGI (reference sequence).

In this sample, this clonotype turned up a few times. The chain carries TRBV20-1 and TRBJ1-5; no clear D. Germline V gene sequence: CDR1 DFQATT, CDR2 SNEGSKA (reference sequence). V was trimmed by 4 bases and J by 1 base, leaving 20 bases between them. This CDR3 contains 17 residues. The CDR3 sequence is CSATDPKRPRSNQPQHF. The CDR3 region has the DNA TGCAGTGCTACCGATCCGAAAAGGCCGAGGAGCAATCAGCCCCAGCATTTT.